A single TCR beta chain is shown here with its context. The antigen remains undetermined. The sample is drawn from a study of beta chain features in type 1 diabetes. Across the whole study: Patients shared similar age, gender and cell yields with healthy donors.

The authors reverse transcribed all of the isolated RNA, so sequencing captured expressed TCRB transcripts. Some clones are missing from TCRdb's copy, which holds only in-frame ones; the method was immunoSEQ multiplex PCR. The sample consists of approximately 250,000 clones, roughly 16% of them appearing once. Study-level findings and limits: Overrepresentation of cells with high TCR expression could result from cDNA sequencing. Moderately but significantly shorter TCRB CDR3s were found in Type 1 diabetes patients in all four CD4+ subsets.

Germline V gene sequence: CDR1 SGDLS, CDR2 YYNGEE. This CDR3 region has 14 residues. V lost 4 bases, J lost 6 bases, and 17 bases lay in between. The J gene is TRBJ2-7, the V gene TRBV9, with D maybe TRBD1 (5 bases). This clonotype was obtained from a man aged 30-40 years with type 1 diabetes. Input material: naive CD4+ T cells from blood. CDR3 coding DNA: TGTGCCAGCAGCCTTTTCACCCAGGGCCCCGAGCAGTACTTC. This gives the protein CASSLFTQGPEQYF.